The 27 T cell receptor beta chains below all came from one sample that was sequenced in a study of OX40 agonist ivuxolimab in advanced cancers. Sequenced by immunoSEQ multiplex PCR; TCRdb stores in-frame clones only, minus some. In the table there are about 22,000 clones, roughly nine tenths of which are singletons. Here the sequenced sample was CD4+ or CD8+ T cells sorted from blood, taken in a trial of the OX40 agonist ivuxolimab. Every receptor here comes from an adult with an advanced solid tumor such as melanoma, head and neck, liver or kidney cancer.

The V call is TRBV15, the J call TRBJ2-4, with D possibly matching TRBD1 (6 bases). The CDR3 runs 14 residues. V gave up 0 bases and J gave up 8 bases, with 11 bases separating them. The germline CDR1 and CDR2 sequences are LNHNV and YYDKDF (reference sequence). Here the CDR3 reads CATSRDPGTHIQYF. CDR3 sequence (DNA): TGTGCCACCAGCAGAGATCCAGGGACACACATTCAGTACTTC.

The chain couples TRBV6-5 to TRBJ1-1; the D is unclear. The CDR3 loop spans 14 amino acids. The V and J ends lost 0 bases and 1 base respectively, with 6 bases between them. Per the germline V gene, CDR1 is MNHEY and CDR2 is SVGAGI. DNA for the CDR3: TGTGCCAGCAGTTACTCTTCGGCGAACACTGAAGCTTTCTTT. This codes for CASSYSSANTEAFF.

The V call is TRBV6-5, the J call TRBJ2-7, with a tentative D call TRBD2 (6 bases). Trimming cost V 7 bases and J 3 bases, with 13 bases left between them. Germline values: CDR1 MNHEY, CDR2 SVGAGI. CDR3 size: 13 residues. The CDR3 DNA sequence: TGTGCCAGCAAGGGAGGACGGTACTACGAGCAGTACTTC. It yields the protein CASKGGRYYEQYF.

The chain carries TRBV7-8 and TRBJ2-1; 11 bases agree with TRBD1. The CDR3 covers 18 residues. V shed 5 bases, J shed 10 bases, and the junction held 19 bases outside the gene matches. CDR1 and CDR2 from the germline V gene are SGHVS and FQNEAQ. The chain's CDR3 is CASSPGTGGILLVREQFF. The CDR3 coding sequence is TGTGCCAGCAGCCCCGGGACAGGGGGTATATTACTAGTAAGGGAGCAGTTCTTC.

The chain employs TRBV6-5 and TRBJ2-7, with 7 positions matching TRBD1. The CDR3 covers 14 residues. After removal of 5 bases from V and 7 bases from J, the junction contained 11 bases not matched to a gene. Looked up from germline, CDR1 is MNHEY and CDR2 is SVGAGI. DNA of the CDR3: TGTGCCAGCAGTACCTCCGGGACAGTGAGAGAGCAGTACTTC. It yields the protein CASSTSGTVREQYF.

As regards this clone: Without the conserved terminal phenylalanine or tryptophan, this CDR3 likely stems from a read error. The DNA is left out, because the CDR3 cannot be placed on it with certainty; the CDR3 is given as TCRdb lists it. The gene calls are TRBV20-1 and TRBJ2-3; the table's D call TRBD2 went unverified against the DNA. A total of 9 residues make up the CDR3, ends included. Per germline, CDR1 DFQATT and CDR2 SNEGSKA (reference sequence). The CDR3 here is CSASPPPLI.

The chain has TRBV19 and TRBJ1-2, with D possibly TRBD1 on 6 matching bases. V lost 0 bases to trimming and J lost 5 bases, with 22 bases between them. The V gene's germline CDR1 is LNHDA and CDR2 SQIVND (reference sequence). This CDR3 is built from 18 residues. This CDR3 is CASSIDREGQGSWYGYTF. CDR3 nucleotides: TGTGCCAGTAGTATAGATCGCGAGGGGCAGGGGAGTTGGTATGGCTACACCTTC.

This clone was detected once. Here the CDR3 reads CASSSGEGYTF. CDR3 nucleotide sequence: TGTGCCAGCAGCTCAGGGGAAGGCTACACCTTC. The chain employs TRBV4-2 and TRBJ1-2; D is possibly TRBD1 (6 bases). Germline lookup yields CDR1 LGHNA and CDR2 YNFKEQ. This CDR3 contains 11 residues. Between the trimmed V and J ends, which lost 5 bases and 8 bases, there was a span of 9 bases.

This clone came up once. The chain combines TRBV29-1 with TRBJ2-1; D ambiguous. The V end was cut by 5 bases, the J end by 7 bases, with 9 bases between. CDR3 length: 11 residues. Germline V lookup: CDR1 SQVTM, CDR2 ANQGSEA. The chain's CDR3 is CSVRTANEQFF. The CDR3 DNA reads as TGCAGCGTTAGGACGGCGAATGAGCAGTTCTTC.

This chain connects TRBV4-3 to TRBJ2-5; no clear D. V shed 0 bases and J shed 5 bases, with 16 bases lying between them. CDR1 is LGHNA and CDR2 is YSLEER in the germline V gene. The CDR3 runs 16 residues. CDR3 sequence reads: CASSQDLTQAYETQYF. CDR3 in DNA: TGCGCCAGCAGCCAAGACTTGACTCAGGCATACGAGACCCAGTACTTC.

V gene TRBV27 combines with J gene TRBJ2-1; 8 bases line up with TRBD2. Trimming cost V 6 bases and J 11 bases; bases outside gene matches: 9. Germline V CDR1 and CDR2: MNHEY, SMNVEV (reference sequence). This CDR3 has 13 amino acids. The CDR3 DNA reads TGTGCCAGCAGCCCGACTAGCGACTTACAGCAGTTCTTC. It is translated as CASSPTSDLQQFF.

CDR3 sequence: CASSETGQRLNTEAFF. The CDR3 DNA sequence: TGTGCCAGCAGTGAGACGGGGCAAAGACTTAACACTGAAGCTTTCTTT. J is TRBJ1-1 and V is TRBV25-1, with D possibly being TRBD1 (5 bases). The CDR3 is 16 amino acids. The V gene lost 3 bases and the J gene lost 2 bases, with 16 bases spanning the gap. From germline, CDR1 is MGHDK and CDR2 SYGVNS.

The chain is built from TRBV27 and TRBJ2-7; 11 bases are shared with TRBD2. This CDR3 is built from 14 residues. Germline CDR1 is MNHEY and CDR2 is SMNVEV (reference sequence). The junction had 6 bases not matched to a gene; V was cut back by 8 bases and J by 3 bases. The CDR3 sequence is CASGLGTSGYEQYF. The CDR3 region has the DNA TGTGCCAGCGGCCTCGGGACTAGCGGCTACGAGCAGTACTTC.

The chain carries TRBV11-2 and TRBJ2-7; TRBD2 agrees at 7 bases. Germline values: CDR1 SGHAT, CDR2 FQNNGV. The junction had 7 bases not matched to a gene; V was cut back by 1 base and J by 4 bases. This CDR3 contains 15 residues. The CDR3: CASSLVLAAEYEQYF. CDR3 DNA: TGTGCCAGCAGCTTAGTGCTAGCGGCAGAGTACGAGCAGTACTTC.

This clone appeared a few times. CDR3 in DNA: TGTGCCAGCAGTGGGCGGCCCCAGCATTTT. Its translation: CASSGRPQHF. This sequence joins TRBV27 and TRBJ1-5; D is uncertain. The CDR3 contains 10 residues. The V and J ends lost 5 bases and 9 bases respectively, with 5 bases between them. Germline lookup yields CDR1 MNHEY and CDR2 SMNVEV (reference sequence).

This chain connects TRBV9 to TRBJ2-7, with 7 bases identical to TRBD1. Germline CDR1 reads SGDLS; CDR2 reads YYNGEE. The J segment lost 5 bases and the V segment lost 3 bases, leaving 2 bases of the junction unmatched. This CDR3 is built from 12 residues. CDR3 nucleotides: TGTGCCAGCAGCGGACAGGGAAACGAGCAGTACTTC. It specifies CASSGQGNEQYF.

Only a few counts were recorded for this clone. This chain uses TRBV30 with TRBJ1-6; D is unclear. Germline V lookup: CDR1 GTSNPN, CDR2 SVGIG (reference sequence). The CDR3 runs to 13 residues. The germline V and J ends were trimmed by 3 bases and 7 bases, with 10 bases remaining between them. In DNA, the CDR3 is TGTGCCTGGAGCGGGGTGAAGAATTCACCCCTCCACTTT. Its translation: CAWSGVKNSPLHF.

V usage is TRBV15 and J usage is TRBJ1-5, with a possible D match to TRBD1 (5 bases). CDR3 length equals 15 residues. Germline CDR1 is LNHNV and CDR2 is YYDKDF (reference sequence). V lost 0 bases and J 6 bases, leaving 12 bases between the germline ends. The CDR3 here is CATSRDGGSGQPQHF. Written as DNA, the CDR3 is TGTGCCACCAGCAGAGATGGGGGGTCGGGTCAGCCCCAGCATTTT.

This chain joins TRBV27 and TRBJ2-1; TRBD2 is a possible D gene (6 bases). Germline V gene sequence: CDR1 MNHEY, CDR2 SMNVEV (reference sequence). The CDR3 length is 11 residues. Trimming shortened V by 9 bases and J by 9 bases, and 12 bases separated the two germline ends. In DNA, the CDR3 is TGTGCCAGTCACAACGGGGGTGAGCAGTTCTTC. Its translation is CASHNGGEQFF.

The rearrangement joins TRBV4-3 to TRBJ2-7, with TRBD1 matching 10 bases. Germline V CDR1 and CDR2: LGHNA, YSLEER. There are 16 residues in the CDR3. V trimming: 0 bases; J trimming: 3 bases; junction bases outside the gene matches: 5. This CDR3 reads CASSQDTGQGFYEQYF. For the CDR3, the DNA is TGCGCCAGCAGCCAAGATACGGGACAGGGGTTCTACGAGCAGTACTTC.

The gene calls are TRBV2 and TRBJ2-5, with 9 bases that match TRBD2. The CDR3 spans 16 residues. CDR1 is SNHLY and CDR2 is FYNNEI in the germline V gene. V trimming: 2 bases; J trimming: 1 base; junction bases outside the gene matches: 5. The CDR3 region has the DNA TGTGCCAGCAGTGAACCAACTAGCGGGCCCCAAGAGACCCAGTACTTC. This encodes CASSEPTSGPQETQYF.

The chain is built from TRBV9 and TRBJ2-7; 10 positions match TRBD1. The trim removed 4 bases at V and 4 bases at J, leaving 5 bases unmatched. The germline V gene encodes CDR1 SGDLS and CDR2 YYNGEE. The CDR3 consists of 14 residues. CDR3 DNA sequence: TGTGCCAGCAGCCCAGGGGGACAGGGGTACGAGCAGTACTTC. It codes for CASSPGGQGYEQYF.

V is TRBV27 and J is TRBJ1-1, with 7 bases identical to TRBD1. V dropped 7 bases and J dropped 3; count of bases not matched to a gene: 8. Germline values: CDR1 MNHEY, CDR2 SMNVEV (reference sequence). The CDR3 is 14 amino acids. The CDR3 bases are TGTGCCAGCACCTTAATAGGGGGCCACACTGAAGCTTTCTTT. It translates to CASTLIGGHTEAFF.

The chain combines TRBV6-5 with TRBJ1-1, with D unclear. This CDR3 has 14 residues. Deletions cut 2 bases from V and 0 bases from J, with 7 bases between. The germline gives CDR1 MNHEY, CDR2 SVGAGI. The CDR3 sequence: CASSYGPVNTEAFF. The CDR3 region has the DNA TGTGCCAGCAGTTACGGCCCGGTGAACACTGAAGCTTTCTTT.

The chain couples TRBV19 to TRBJ2-7, with TRBD1 matching 7 bases. CDR1 and CDR2 from the germline V gene are LNHDA and SQIVND (reference sequence). The CDR3 covers 13 residues. The V segment lost 5 bases and the J segment 3 bases; nucleotides outside the gene matches: 4. CDR3: CASSETGFYEQYF. In DNA, the CDR3 is TGTGCCAGTAGTGAGACAGGGTTCTACGAGCAGTACTTC.

V is TRBV11-2 and J is TRBJ2-1, with 12 bases matching TRBD2. The CDR3 covers 16 residues. V lost 4 bases and J lost 10; bases outside the gene matches: 11. CDR1 SGHAT and CDR2 FQNNGV come from the germline V gene. The CDR3, as DNA: TGTGCCAGCAGCTACCAGACTAGCGGGAGAATGCTAGAGCAGTTCTTC. Encoded protein: CASSYQTSGRMLEQFF.

This clone has only one observation. A junction boundary mismatches the germline segment, possibly from a read error. The chain employs TRBV7-7 and TRBJ2-5; D ambiguous. Germline V gives CDR1 SSHAT, CDR2 FNYEAQ (reference sequence). There are 13 residues in the CDR3. CDR3 in amino acids: CASSLGASEPPYF. As DNA, the CDR3 is TGTGCTAGCAGCTTAGGAGCGAGCGAGCCCCCGTACTTC.